These T cell receptor beta chains were read from a single sample in a study of regulatory dendritic cells for organ transplantation. Repertoires were generated with immunoSEQ multiplex PCR, while TCRdb's copy carries only in-frame clones and drops some. The data contain almost 30,000 clones, about three quarters of them singletons. Sequencing was done on a sample of memory CD4+ T cells from blood. These receptors all stem from a human donor in good health. Each CDR3 is given with its conserved first and last residue. The D gene is left open where the match is weak. A clone size is listed for some rows: how often the clone was seen (once, few, many), or a class if it is expanded.

clone size	V gene	D gene	CDR3 length	J gene	CDR3 DNA	CDR3 protein
-	TRBV12-5	-	16	TRBJ1-3	TGTGCTAGTGGTCTCAGCGGCATGACCTCTGGAAACACCATATATTTT	CASGLSGMTSGNTIYF
once	TRBV28	TRBD2	15	TRBJ2-7	TGTGCCAGCAGTCTCGGACTAGCGGGTTCGGGGGAGCAGTACTTC	CASSLGLAGSGEQYF
-	TRBV4-1	-	17	TRBJ1-4	TGCGCCAGCAGCCGTTACACCCGATTTGCAACTAATGAAAAACTGTTTTTT	CASSRYTRFATNEKLFF
-	TRBV6-1	-	15	TRBJ1-5	TGTGCCAGCTCCACGGACGGGATTCGGAATCAGCCCCAGCATTTT	CASSTDGIRNQPQHF
-	TRBV6-6	TRBD2	15	TRBJ2-3	TGTGCCAGCAGTTACCCGGGACTAGCGACAGATACGCAGTATTTT	CASSYPGLATDTQYF
-	TRBV15	TRBD2	16	TRBJ2-1	TGTGCCACCAGCAGAGACCGGACTAGCGGTATAAATGAGCAGTTCTTC	CATSRDRTSGINEQFF
-	TRBV7-8	-	15	TRBJ1-1	TGTGCCAGCAGCTTAAGGGACCGACTGAACACTGAAGCTTTCTTT	CASSLRDRLNTEAFF
-	TRBV29-1	TRBD2	14	TRBJ2-1	TGCAGCGTAATAGCGGGAGGTGCCTACAATGAGCAGTTCTTC	CSVIAGGAYNEQFF
-	TRBV30	-	17	TRBJ2-3	TGTGCCTGGAGTGTACATTCTTTCGCGGGGAGTGGGGATACGCAGTATTTT	CAWSVHSFAGSGDTQYF
-	TRBV18	-	14	TRBJ2-3	TGTGCCAGCTCGCCGGACAGTTCCAGAGATACGCAGTATTTT	CASSPDSSRDTQYF
-	TRBV11-3	-	14	TRBJ2-5	TGTGCCAGCTCTGTATCGGAGAACCAAGAGACCCAGTACTTC	CASSVSENQETQYF
-	TRBV5-4	-	16	TRBJ2-4	TGTGCCAGCAGCTTTATGACAAACCTAGCCAAAAACATTCAGTACTTC	CASSFMTNLAKNIQYF
-	TRBV19	-	15	TRBJ1-2	TGTGCCAGTAAAATGGGCAGTCAGGTCGCCTATGGCTACACCTTC	CASKMGSQVAYGYTF
-	TRBV9	-	16	TRBJ2-5	TGTGCCAGCAGCCCGGTGGAGCGGCCGGGGGAAGAGACCCAGTACTTC	CASSPVERPGEETQYF
-	TRBV30	-	15	TRBJ1-4	TGTGCCTGCATCCCTATGGGGGCAACTAATGAAAAACTGTTTTTT	CACIPMGATNEKLFF
-	TRBV9	TRBD2	16	TRBJ2-1	TGTGCCAGCAGCGTAGAAGATAGCGGGAGTTACAATGAGCAGTTCTTC	CASSVEDSGSYNEQFF
-	TRBV6-1	-	16	TRBJ2-7	TGTGCCAGCAGTGAAAGTGAGGGGTTGGGCGGATACGAGCAGTACTTC	CASSESEGLGGYEQYF
-	TRBV27	TRBD2	16	TRBJ2-4	TGTGCCAGCAGTTTTAGCGGGGGGGGAGCCAAAAACATTCAGTACTTC	CASSFSGGGAKNIQYF
-	TRBV6-6	-	14	TRBJ2-1	TGTGCCAGCAGTCCCCTTTCCCCTTGGGGGGAGCAGTTCTTC	CASSPLSPWGEQFF
-	TRBV6-1	-	14	TRBJ2-7	TGTGCCAGCAGTGTGACAGCAAATTCCTACGAGCAGTACTTC	CASSVTANSYEQYF
once	TRBV7-2	-	15	TRBJ1-1	TGTGCCAGCAGCTTAGTGTCGCAGGGGAACACTGAAGCTTTCTTT	CASSLVSQGNTEAFF
-	TRBV4-2	TRBD1	16	TRBJ2-3	TGTGCCAGCAGCCAAGCCCTAGGACAGGACACAGATACGCAGTATTTT	CASSQALGQDTDTQYF
-	TRBV7-8	-	13	TRBJ1-2	TGTGCCAGCAGCTTTTTTAAATCAGAAGGCTACACCTTC	CASSFFKSEGYTF
-	TRBV7-4	-	16	TRBJ1-5	TGTGCCAGCAGCTTAGCGCCCCAGACTAACAATCAGCCCCAGCATTTT	CASSLAPQTNNQPQHF
few	TRBV30	-	17	TRBJ1-4	TGTGCCTGGAGTGTACGCTCGTATGGGAGGGGGAATGAAAAACTGTTTTTT	CAWSVRSYGRGNEKLFF
-	TRBV19	-	12	TRBJ1-2	TGTGCCAGTAGCGCGTTTAAATATGGCTACACCTTC	CASSAFKYGYTF
-	TRBV5-6	-	12	TRBJ2-3	TGTGCCAGCAGCTTGGCTCCAGATACGCAGTATTTT	CASSLAPDTQYF
-	TRBV7-2	-	12	TRBJ2-1	TGTGCCAGCAGCTGGGACACTAGTGAGCAGTTCTTC	CASSWDTSEQFF
-	TRBV2	-	15	TRBJ2-5	TGTGCCAGCAGCCCCGGGGCGACCCAACAAGAGACCCAGTACTTC	CASSPGATQQETQYF
few	TRBV5-1	-	14	TRBJ2-1	TGCGCCAGCAGCTTGGGACAGTTCTACAATGAGCAGTTCTTC	CASSLGQFYNEQFF
-	TRBV21-1	-	16	TRBJ1-3	TGTGCCAGCAGCAAAGACGGCGGAAACTCTGGAAACACCATATATTTT	CASSKDGGNSGNTIYF
once	TRBV6-5	-	16	TRBJ1-6	TGTGCCAGCAGTTATGGGTGGGGCTCGGGGAATTCACCCCTCCACTTT	CASSYGWGSGNSPLHF
-	TRBV19	TRBD1	16	TRBJ2-3	TGTGCCAGTAGTATCGGGACAGGGACTAGCACAGATACGCAGTATTTT	CASSIGTGTSTDTQYF
-	TRBV10-3	TRBD1	13	TRBJ1-2	TGTGCCATCAGTGAGTCGACAGGGACCGGCTACACCTTC	CAISESTGTGYTF
-	TRBV10-1	-	13	TRBJ1-3	TGCGCCAGCAGTGCCGATTTAGGGGACACCATATATTTT	CASSADLGDTIYF
-	TRBV11-3	-	12	TRBJ2-3	TGTGCCAGCAGCCTAAGCACAGATACGCAGTATTTT	CASSLSTDTQYF
-	TRBV6-1	-	14	TRBJ1-4	TGTGCCAGCAGAGCAGGGACAACTAATGAAAAACTGTTTTTT	CASRAGTTNEKLFF